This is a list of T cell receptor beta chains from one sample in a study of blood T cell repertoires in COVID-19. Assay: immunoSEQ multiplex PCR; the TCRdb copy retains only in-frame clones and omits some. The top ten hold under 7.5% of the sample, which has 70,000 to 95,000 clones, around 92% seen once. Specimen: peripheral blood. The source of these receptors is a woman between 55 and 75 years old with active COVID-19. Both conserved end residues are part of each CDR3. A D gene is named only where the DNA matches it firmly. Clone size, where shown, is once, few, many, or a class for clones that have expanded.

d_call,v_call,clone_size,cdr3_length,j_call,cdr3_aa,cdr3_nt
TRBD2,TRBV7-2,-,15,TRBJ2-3,CASSPWTSSTDTQYF,TGTGCCAGCAGCCCTTGGACTAGCAGCACAGATACGCAGTATTTT
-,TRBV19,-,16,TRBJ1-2,CASSIDRMGGGWSYTF,TGTGCCAGTAGTATAGATCGTATGGGCGGGGGCTGGAGCTACACCTTC
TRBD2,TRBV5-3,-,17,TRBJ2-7,CARSSGLAGDNLYEQYF,TGTGCCAGAAGCTCCGGACTAGCGGGCGATAACCTCTACGAGCAGTACTTC
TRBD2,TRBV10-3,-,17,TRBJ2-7,CAISEGTSGGSSYEQYF,TGTGCCATCAGTGAAGGGACTAGCGGGGGTAGCTCCTACGAGCAGTACTTC
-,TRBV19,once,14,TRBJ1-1,CASSMGRGGAEAFF,TGTGCCAGTAGTATGGGGAGGGGAGGTGCTGAAGCTTTCTTT
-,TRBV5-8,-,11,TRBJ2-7,CASSPKREQYF,TGTGCCAGCAGCCCGAAACGGGAGCAGTACTTC
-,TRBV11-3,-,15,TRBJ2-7,CASSLDGQGGYEQYF,TGTGCCAGCAGCTTAGACGGCCAGGGAGGATACGAGCAGTACTTC
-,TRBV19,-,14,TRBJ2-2,CASSPLSGAGELFF,TGTGCCAGTAGCCCGCTTTCGGGAGCCGGGGAGCTGTTTTTT
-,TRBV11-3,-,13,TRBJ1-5,CASSPAPGQPQHF,TGTGCCAGCAGCCCGGCCCCGGGGCAGCCCCAGCATTTT
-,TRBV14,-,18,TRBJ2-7,CASSHGRPGRDQAYEQYF,TGTGCCAGCAGCCACGGTCGTCCCGGGCGGGACCAGGCCTACGAGCAGTACTTC
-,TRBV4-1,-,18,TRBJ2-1,CASSQEPDRFGQYNEQFF,TGCGCCAGCAGCCAAGAACCTGACAGGTTTGGTCAGTACAATGAGCAGTTCTTC
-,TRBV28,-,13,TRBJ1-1,CASSLYRAAEAFF,TGTGCCAGCAGTTTATACAGGGCTGCTGAAGCTTTCTTT
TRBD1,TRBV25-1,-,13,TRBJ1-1,CASSGQGNTEAFF,TGTGCCAGCAGTGGACAGGGGAACACTGAAGCTTTCTTT
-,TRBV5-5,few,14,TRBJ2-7,CASSLEGQSGEQYF,TGTGCCAGCAGCTTGGAGGGCCAATCGGGAGAGCAGTACTTC
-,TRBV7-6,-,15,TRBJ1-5,CASSLVGQSNQPQHF,TGTGCCAGCAGCTTAGTTGGACAGAGCAATCAGCCCCAGCATTTT
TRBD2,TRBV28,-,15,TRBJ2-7,CASSLMGSGTYEQYF,TGTGCCAGCAGTTTAATGGGTAGCGGGACCTACGAGCAGTACTTC
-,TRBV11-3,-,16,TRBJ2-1,CASSLPQGSSYNEQFF,TGTGCCAGCAGCTTACCCCAGGGGAGCTCCTACAATGAGCAGTTCTTC
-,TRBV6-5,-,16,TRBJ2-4,CASSYSRDIAKNIQYF,TGTGCCAGCAGTTACTCGAGGGATATAGCCAAAAACATTCAGTACTTC
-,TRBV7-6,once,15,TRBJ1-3,CASSPSRRSGNTIYF,TGTGCCAGCAGCCCTTCCCGTCGTTCTGGAAACACCATATATTTT
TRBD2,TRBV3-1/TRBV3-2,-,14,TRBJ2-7,CASSQDGGGREQYF,TGTGCCAGCAGCCAAGATGGGGGAGGGCGCGAGCAGTACTTC
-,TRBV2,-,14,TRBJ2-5,CASSSGGTIGTQYF,TGTGCCAGCAGTTCAGGGGGGACCATTGGGACCCAGTACTTC
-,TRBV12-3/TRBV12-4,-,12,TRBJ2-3,CASSLDRDTQYF,TGTGCCAGCAGTTTAGACAGAGATACGCAGTATTTT
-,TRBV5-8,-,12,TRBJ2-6,CASSLGANVLTF,TGTGCCAGCAGCCTAGGGGCCAACGTCCTGACTTTC
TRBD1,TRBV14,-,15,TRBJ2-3,CASSRTGGWTDTQYF,TGTGCCAGCAGCCGCACAGGGGGCTGGACAGATACGCAGTATTTT